Detailed here is one TCR beta chain. Its antigen is as yet unknown. The data were obtained in a study of beta chain features in type 1 diabetes. Study results and limitations: In all four CD4+ subsets, TCRB CDR3 length was significantly, moderately reduced in type 1 diabetes.

Every bit of the isolated RNA underwent reverse transcription, so sequencing read expressed TCRB transcripts. Some clones are missing from TCRdb's copy, which holds only in-frame ones; the method was immunoSEQ multiplex PCR. The sample records about 650,000 clones, around 12% being singletons. Purity exceeding 95% was reached by all sorted populations. The sample was naive CD4+ T cells from blood. This clonotype originated in a man aged 25-40 years with type 1 diabetes.

The CDR3, as DNA: TGTGCCAGCAGCGCGGTAGACAGGTCGAACACTGAAGCTTTCTTT. This translates into CASSAVDRSNTEAFF. The chain is built from TRBV27 and TRBJ1-1; D possibly corresponds to TRBD1 (6 bases). Deletions cut 6 bases from V and 1 base from J, with 15 bases between. CDR1 is MNHEY, CDR2 SMNVEV, per germline (reference sequence). The CDR3 runs to 15 residues.